A selection of T cell receptor beta chains follows, all from one sample in a study of Ad26.COV2.S vaccination and SARS-CoV-2 variants. Generated by immunoSEQ multiplex PCR, the TCRdb table keeps only in-frame clones and is missing some. This table holds 440,000 or so clones, around 91% found once. The input for sequencing was peripheral blood, taken in a trial of Ad26.COV2.S vaccine versus placebo. Every receptor here comes from a person between 18 and 59 years old who received the Ad26.COV2.S COVID-19 vaccine or a placebo. Each CDR3 is given with its conserved first and last residue. The order of the fields is D gene, V gene, J gene, clone size, CDR3 DNA, CDR3 protein. A D gene is named only where the DNA matches it firmly. Only part of the rows carry a size: once, few, many, or a class if the clone is expanded.

TRBD2,TRBV5-1,TRBJ2-3,-,TGCGCCAGCAGCGCGCAACTAGCGGGAGGGACAGATACGCAGTATTTT,CASSAQLAGGTDTQYF
-,TRBV20-1,TRBJ1-5,-,TGCAGTGCTAGACGGGATCAGCCCCAGCATTTT,CSARRDQPQHF
-,TRBV5-8,TRBJ1-4,few,TGTGCCAGCAGCCGCCAAATTAATGAAAAACTGTTTTTT,CASSRQINEKLFF
TRBD2,TRBV4-1,TRBJ2-4,-,TGCGCCAGCAGCCCGGGACTAGCGGGAGGACTAGCCAAAAACATTCAGTACTTC,CASSPGLAGGLAKNIQYF
-,TRBV2,TRBJ1-4,-,TGTGCCAGCTCCGGGTTTTACCCCATAAAGGAGATAGGAGTCGAAAAACTGTTTTTT,CASSGFYPIKEIGVEKLFF
-,TRBV7-2,TRBJ2-2,-,TGTGCCAGCAGCCCTCAACCCTCGGCAACCGGGGAGCTGTTTTTT,CASSPQPSATGELFF
-,TRBV5-1,TRBJ2-2,-,TGCGCCAGCAGGTCAGGGAACACCGGGGAGCTGTTTTTT,CASRSGNTGELFF
-,TRBV7-2,TRBJ2-5,-,TGTGCCAGCAGCTACGGGACTCCCCAAGAGACCCAGTACTTC,CASSYGTPQETQYF
TRBD1,TRBV5-6,TRBJ2-3,-,TGTGCCAGCAGCTTCGGGACAGGGCCAGATACGCAGTATTTT,CASSFGTGPDTQYF
TRBD1,TRBV7-2,TRBJ2-1,once,TGTGCCAGCAGCTCGACAGGGGCCGCCCCGGGTCCCCAGTTCTTC,CASSSTGAAPGPQFF
TRBD2,TRBV27,TRBJ2-7,-,TGTGCCAGCAGGGGGACTAGCGGGAGGTCCTACGAGCAGTACTTC,CASRGTSGRSYEQYF
TRBD1,TRBV19,TRBJ1-5,-,TGTGCCAGTAGTAACCGGGACAGGGCCTCCTGGAATCAGCCCCAGCATTTT,CASSNRDRASWNQPQHF
-,TRBV28,TRBJ1-1,-,TGTGCCAGCACCCAACTCGGGCTCCCGGGACCTCCATACACTGAAGCTTTCTTT,CASTQLGLPGPPYTEAFF
-,TRBV7-2,TRBJ2-7,-,TGTGCCAGCAGCTTAGGAGGGAATAGTTACGAGCAGTACTTC,CASSLGGNSYEQYF
TRBD2,TRBV28,TRBJ2-7,-,TGTGCCAGCAGTGACCTGGGAGGGAGCTCCTACGAGCAGTACTTC,CASSDLGGSSYEQYF
-,TRBV19,TRBJ1-5,-,TGTGCCAGTAGTATACGAGCGATCCTCAATCAGCCCCAGCATTTT,CASSIRAILNQPQHF
TRBD1,TRBV27,TRBJ2-7,-,TGTGCCAGCAGACCTCAGGGACAGGGGGCATCGGAGCAGTACTTC,CASRPQGQGASEQYF
-,TRBV3-1/TRBV3-2,TRBJ1-4,-,TGTGCCAGCAGCCAAGACCGGGGCCAGAAACTGTTTTTT,CASSQDRGQKLFF
TRBD1,TRBV18,TRBJ2-1,-,TGTGCCAGCTCACCCAAGACAGGGGGCCCTTACAATGAGCAGTTCTTC,CASSPKTGGPYNEQFF
-,TRBV12-5,TRBJ2-2,-,TGTGCTAGTGGTCTCAGCACCGGGGAGCTGTTTTTT,CASGLSTGELFF
TRBD1,TRBV7-3,TRBJ1-1,-,TGTGCCAGCAGCCCGGACAGGGCCTCTGAAGCTTTCTTT,CASSPDRASEAFF
-,TRBV18,TRBJ1-3,-,TGTGCCAGCTCACCAGACTCTGGAAACACCATATATTTT,CASSPDSGNTIYF
-,TRBV24-1,TRBJ1-5,once,TGTGCCACCTCAGACGGAAGTCGCAATCAGCCCCAGCATTTT,CATSDGSRNQPQHF
TRBD2,TRBV28,TRBJ2-1,-,TGTGCCAGCAGATTAGCGGGAGGAGTCGATGAGCAGTTCTTC,CASRLAGGVDEQFF
-,TRBV28,TRBJ2-2,-,TGTGCCAGCAGGTGGGGGACGTACACCGGGGAGCTGTTTTTT,CASRWGTYTGELFF
TRBD1,TRBV5-1,TRBJ1-1,-,TGCGCCAGCAGCCCCACGCCGACAGGGGTGGGCACTGAAGCTTTCTTT,CASSPTPTGVGTEAFF
TRBD1,TRBV6-5,TRBJ1-5,-,TGTGCCAGCAGCCGACAGGGGTATCAGCCCCAGCATTTT,CASSRQGYQPQHF
TRBD2,TRBV4-1,TRBJ2-2,-,TGCGCCAGCAGCCAAGATGGAAGCGGGAGGATTGTCGGCACCGGGGAGCTGTTTTTT,CASSQDGSGRIVGTGELFF
TRBD1,TRBV5-1,TRBJ1-1,-,TGCGCCAGCAGCGTGACAGGGTTTGAAGCTTTCTTT,CASSVTGFEAFF
-,TRBV28,TRBJ2-7,once,TGTGCCAGCAGTTTGCCGACAGGTACCTACGAGCAGTACTTC,CASSLPTGTYEQYF